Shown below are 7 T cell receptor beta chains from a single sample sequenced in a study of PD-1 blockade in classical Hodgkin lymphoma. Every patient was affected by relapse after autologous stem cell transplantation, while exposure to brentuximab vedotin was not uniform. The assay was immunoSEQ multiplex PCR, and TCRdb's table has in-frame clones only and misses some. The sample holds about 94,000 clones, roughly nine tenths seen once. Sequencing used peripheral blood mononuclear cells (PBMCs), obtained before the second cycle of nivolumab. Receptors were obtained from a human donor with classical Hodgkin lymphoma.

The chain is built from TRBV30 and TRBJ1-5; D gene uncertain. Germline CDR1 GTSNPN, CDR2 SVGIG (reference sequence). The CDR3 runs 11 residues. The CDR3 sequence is CAVGGNQPQHF. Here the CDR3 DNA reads TGTGCAGTGGGAGGGAATCAGCCCCAGCATTTT. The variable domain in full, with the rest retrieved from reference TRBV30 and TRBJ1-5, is SQTIHQWPATLVQPVGSPLSLECTVEGTSNPNLYWYRQAAGRGLQLLFYSVGIGQISSEVPQNLSASRPQDRQFILSSKKLLLSDSGFYLCAVGGNQPQHFGDGTRLSIL.

DNA for the CDR3: TGCGCCAGCAGATTAACTAGCGGAGAATCCTACGAGCAGTACTTC. The encoded protein is CASRLTSGESYEQYF. The rearrangement uses TRBV5-1 and TRBJ2-7, with TRBD2 identical over 8 bases. There are 15 residues in the CDR3. The V segment lost 5 bases and the J segment 1 base; nucleotides outside the gene matches: 8. The germline V gene has CDR1 SGHRS and CDR2 YFSETQ.

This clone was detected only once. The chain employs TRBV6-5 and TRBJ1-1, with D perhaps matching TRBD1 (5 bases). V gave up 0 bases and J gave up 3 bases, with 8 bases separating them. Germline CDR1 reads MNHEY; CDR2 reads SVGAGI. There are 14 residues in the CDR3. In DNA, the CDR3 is TGTGCCAGCAGTTACTCTGGGGGGTACACTGAAGCTTTCTTT. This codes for CASSYSGGYTEAFF.

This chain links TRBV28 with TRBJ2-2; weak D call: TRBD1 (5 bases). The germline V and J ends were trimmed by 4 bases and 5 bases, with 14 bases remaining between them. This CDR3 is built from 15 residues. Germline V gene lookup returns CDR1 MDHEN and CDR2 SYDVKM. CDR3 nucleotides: TGTGCCAGCAGTTCTTCTAAGAAGGGGACCGGGGAGCTGTTTTTT. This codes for CASSSSKKGTGELFF.

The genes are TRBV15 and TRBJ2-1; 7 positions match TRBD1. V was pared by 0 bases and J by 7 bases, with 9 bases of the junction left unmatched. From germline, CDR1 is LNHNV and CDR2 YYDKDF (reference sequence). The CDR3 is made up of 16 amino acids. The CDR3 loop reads CATSRDQFPTGNEQFF. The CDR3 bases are TGTGCCACCAGCAGAGATCAGTTCCCGACAGGGAATGAGCAGTTCTTC.

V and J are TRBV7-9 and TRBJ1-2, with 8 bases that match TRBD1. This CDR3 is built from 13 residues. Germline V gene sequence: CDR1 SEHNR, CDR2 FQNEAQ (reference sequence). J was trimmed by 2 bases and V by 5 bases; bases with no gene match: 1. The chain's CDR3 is CASSRTGNYGYTF. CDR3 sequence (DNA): TGTGCCAGCAGCCGGACAGGGAACTATGGCTACACCTTC.

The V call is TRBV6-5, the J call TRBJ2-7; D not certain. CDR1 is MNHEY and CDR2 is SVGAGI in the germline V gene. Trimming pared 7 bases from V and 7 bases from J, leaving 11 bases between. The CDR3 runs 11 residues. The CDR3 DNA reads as TGTGCCAGCACGGGTGACTCTGAGCAGTACTTC. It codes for CASTGDSEQYF.